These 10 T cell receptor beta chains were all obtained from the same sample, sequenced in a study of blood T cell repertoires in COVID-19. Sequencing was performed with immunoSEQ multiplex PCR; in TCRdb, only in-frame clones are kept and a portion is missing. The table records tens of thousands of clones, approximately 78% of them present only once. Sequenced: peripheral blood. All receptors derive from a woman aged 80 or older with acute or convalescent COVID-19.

CDR3 sequence: CASSRVATQETQYF. CDR3 DNA: TGTGCCAGCAGCCGTGTGGCGACTCAAGAGACCCAGTACTTC. The rearrangement uses TRBV28 and TRBJ2-5, with no clear D. Germline CDR1 reads MDHEN; CDR2 reads SYDVKM. The CDR3 is made up of 14 amino acids. Trimming pared 6 bases from V and 2 bases from J, leaving 13 bases between.

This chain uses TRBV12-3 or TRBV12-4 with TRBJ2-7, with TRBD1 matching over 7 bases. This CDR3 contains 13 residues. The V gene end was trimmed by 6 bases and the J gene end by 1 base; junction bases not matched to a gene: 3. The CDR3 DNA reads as TGTGCCAGCAGGACGGACAGGTCCTACGAGCAGTACTTC. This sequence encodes CASRTDRSYEQYF.

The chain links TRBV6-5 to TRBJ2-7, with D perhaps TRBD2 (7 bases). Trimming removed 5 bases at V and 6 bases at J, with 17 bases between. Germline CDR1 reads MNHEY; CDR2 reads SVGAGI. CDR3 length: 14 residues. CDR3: CASSHDNREGEQYF. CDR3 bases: TGTGCCAGCAGTCATGACAACAGGGAGGGCGAGCAGTACTTC.

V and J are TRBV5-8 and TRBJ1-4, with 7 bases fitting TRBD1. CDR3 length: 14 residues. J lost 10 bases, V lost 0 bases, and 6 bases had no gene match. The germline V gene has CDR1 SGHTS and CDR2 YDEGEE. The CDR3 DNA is TGTGCCAGCAGCTTGGGCCGACAGGGAGCAAAACTGTTTTTT. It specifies CASSLGRQGAKLFF. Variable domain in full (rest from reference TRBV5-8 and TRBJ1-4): EAGVTQSPTHLIKTRGQQATLRCSPISGHTSVYWYQQALGLGLQFLLWYDEGEERNRGNFPPRFSGRQFPNYSSELNVNALELEDSALYLCASSLGRQGAKLFFGSGTQLSVL.

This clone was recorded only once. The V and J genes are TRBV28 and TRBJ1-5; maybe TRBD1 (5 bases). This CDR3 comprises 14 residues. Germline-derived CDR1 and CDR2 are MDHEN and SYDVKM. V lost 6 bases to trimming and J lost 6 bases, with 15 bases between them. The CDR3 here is CASRRTGGVQPQHF. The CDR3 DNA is TGTGCCAGCAGAAGGACGGGGGGAGTTCAGCCCCAGCATTTT.

The CDR3 sequence: CASSSGVEYEQYF. CDR3 DNA sequence: TGTGCCAGCAGCTCGGGGGTGGAATACGAGCAGTACTTC. The rearrangement links TRBV7-8 to TRBJ2-7; the D gene is possibly TRBD2 (6 bases). The CDR3 sequence is 13 residues long. The ends were cut back, 4 bases at V and 4 bases at J, with 11 bases in the middle. Germline loops: CDR1 SGHVS, CDR2 FQNEAQ. Together with reference TRBV7-8 and TRBJ2-7, the CDR3 gives the full variable domain: GAGVSQSPRYKVAKRGQDVALRCDPISGHVSLFWYQQALGQGPEFLTYFQNEAQLDKSGLPSDRFFAERPEGSVSTLKIQRTQQEDSAVYLCASSSGVEYEQYFGPGTRLTVT.

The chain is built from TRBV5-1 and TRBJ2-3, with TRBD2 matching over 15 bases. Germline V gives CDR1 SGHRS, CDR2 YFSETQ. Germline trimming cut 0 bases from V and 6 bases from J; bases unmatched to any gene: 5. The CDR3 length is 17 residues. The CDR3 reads CASSLARTSGRVDTQYF. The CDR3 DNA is TGCGCCAGCAGCTTGGCCAGGACTAGCGGGAGGGTTGATACGCAGTATTTT.

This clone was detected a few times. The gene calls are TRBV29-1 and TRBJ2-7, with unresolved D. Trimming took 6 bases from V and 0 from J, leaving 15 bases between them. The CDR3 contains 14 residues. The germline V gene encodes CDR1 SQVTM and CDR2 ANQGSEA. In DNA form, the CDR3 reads TGCAGCGTCATCCCAGGAATAAGCTCCTACGAGCAGTACTTC. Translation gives CSVIPGISSYEQYF.

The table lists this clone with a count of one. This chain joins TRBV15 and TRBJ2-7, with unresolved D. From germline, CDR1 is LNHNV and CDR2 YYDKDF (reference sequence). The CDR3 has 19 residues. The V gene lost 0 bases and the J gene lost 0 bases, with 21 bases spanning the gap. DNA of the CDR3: TGTGCCACCAGCAGAGATCCCCCGCCCACCGGGTCGAGCTCCTACGAGCAGTACTTC. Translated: CATSRDPPPTGSSSYEQYF.

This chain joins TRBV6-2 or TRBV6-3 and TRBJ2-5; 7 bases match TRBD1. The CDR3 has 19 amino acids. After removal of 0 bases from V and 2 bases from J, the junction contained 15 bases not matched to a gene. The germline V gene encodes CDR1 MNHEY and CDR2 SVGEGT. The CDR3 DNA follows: TGTGCCAGCAGTTACTCGAGGTTACGACAGGGTGGGGGACAAGAGACCCAGTACTTC. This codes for CASSYSRLRQGGGQETQYF.